This T cell receptor beta chain was identified in a study of T cells after yellow fever vaccination. Study-level background: With SMART-Seq v4 Ultra Low Input, the fractions containing low cell numbers were prepared.

About this clonotype: Its antigen is not identified.

UMIs were added to TCR cDNA along with a universal primer site when it was made by 5'RACE template switching. TCRdb independently ran MiXCR on the 5' RACE reads; one entry per CDR3 protein. The table has roughly 150,000 distinct CDR3 sequences, around 7.2% seen once; the top ten hold under 3%. Study outcomes and limitations: The study noted that FACS-sorted repertoires could contain abundant clonotypes contaminating from the bulk population. The booster response re-showed most primary clones: 96% CD4, approximately 90% CD8.

Germline lookup yields CDR1 MGHRA and CDR2 YSYEKL. CDR3 length equals 15 residues. V lost 4 bases to trimming and J lost 0 bases; unmatched junction nucleotides: 4. The V call is TRBV4-1, the J call TRBJ2-5; TRBD1 agrees at 8 bases. The sample was CD4+ T cells sorted from PBMCs, taken 5 days after the first yellow fever vaccination. This TCR derives from a man aged 18-30 years who received the YFV17D yellow fever vaccine. As DNA, the CDR3 is TGCGCCAGCAGCCGGACAGGGTCGTACCAAGAGACCCAGTACTTC. Amino acids: CASSRTGSYQETQYF.